The present TCR beta chain was sequenced within a study of T cell responses to AZD1222 COVID-19 vaccine. General observations from the study: The span of vaccine-associated CD4 TCRs extended across spike, with dominance at 160-218 and 743-854. Regions left unmutated in variants are reportedly the target of nearly half of spike-specific TCRs.

The CDR3 has 16 amino acids. Germline V CDR1 and CDR2: SGHDT, YYEEEE. Unmatched junction bases numbered 9, after V lost 4 bases and J lost 5 bases. This clone has only a few counts. Its antigen is as yet unknown. Method: immunoSEQ multiplex PCR; TCRdb's copy keeps in-frame clones and lacks some. Of 100,000 to 150,000 clones listed, 85% to 90% were seen once; the top ten hold more than 20%. The J gene is TRBJ2-2, the V gene TRBV5-6, with 9 bases identical to TRBD1. This clonotype originated in an adult in good health. The sample here was peripheral blood, taken on day 0 of AZD1222 vaccination. In nucleotides, the CDR3 is TGTGCCAGCAGCCGCGGGGGACAGGGTTATACCGGGGAGCTGTTTTTT. It specifies CASSRGGQGYTGELFF.